What follows are 7 T cell receptor beta chains derived from one specimen sequenced in a study of T cells in Graves' hyperthyroidism and ophthalmopathy. Amplification of TCR beta CDR3 regions used RNA as the template. HTBI primers were the set used in a first-round RT-PCR of the TCR CDR3. TCRdb used MiXCR to reprocess the multiplex PCR reads, holding one entry per CDR3 protein. Counted here are a few hundred thousand distinct CDR3 sequences, roughly 18% occurring once; the ten biggest clones make up 35% to 50%. Sequencing was done on a sample of blood. Source of these receptors: a man between 40 and 49 years old with Graves' hyperthyroidism.

This clonotype was found many times. The chain combines TRBV20-1 with TRBJ1-4; weak D call: TRBD1 (6 bases). The CDR3 sequence is 13 residues long. V lost 6 bases and J 6 bases, leaving 14 bases between the germline ends. Germline assignment: CDR1 DFQATT and CDR2 SNEGSKA (reference sequence). CDR3 sequence (DNA): TGCAGTGCCCAACCTGGACAGTATGAAAAACTGTTTTTT. Protein sequence: CSAQPGQYEKLFF.

J is TRBJ1-5 and V is TRBV4-2, with 7 bases lining up with TRBD1. The length of the CDR3 is 16 residues. After removal of 0 bases from V and 5 bases from J, the junction contained 7 bases not matched to a gene. Germline V CDR1 and CDR2: LGHNA, YNFKEQ. CDR3 protein: CASSQDGGTDHQPQHF. The CDR3 DNA is TGTGCCAGCAGCCAAGATGGCGGGACAGACCATCAGCCCCAGCATTTT.

This clonotype occurred many times. This chain uses TRBV7-9 with TRBJ2-5; 10 bases align to TRBD1. CDR3 length: 16 amino acids. V was clipped by 5 bases and J by 3 bases; unmatched bases: 9. The germline gives CDR1 SEHNR, CDR2 FQNEAQ (reference sequence). The CDR3, as DNA: TGTGCCAGCAGCGTATGGACAGGGGGGCTGGAAGAGACCCAGTACTTC. This codes for CASSVWTGGLEETQYF.

This sequence joins TRBV2 and TRBJ2-2; possible D gene TRBD2, 7 bases. From germline, CDR1 is SNHLY and CDR2 FYNNEI. Trimming took off 5 bases at V and 4 bases at J, with 20 bases between the two ends. The CDR3 extends over 17 amino acids. CDR3 bases: TGTGCCAGCAGTATCTGGGGGGGGGGCTCTGGCACCGGGGAGCTGTTTTTT. Its protein is CASSIWGGGSGTGELFF.

This clonotype turned up a few times. The chain combines TRBV24-1 with TRBJ2-6, with D unclear. The CDR3 covers 17 residues. CDR1 KGHDR and CDR2 SFDVKD come from the germline V gene. V lost 8 bases, J lost 0 bases, and 16 bases lay in between. DNA for the CDR3: TGTGCCACCAAACTTCCTTGGGTTCGCTCTGGGGCCAACGTCCTGACTTTC. Its translation: CATKLPWVRSGANVLTF.

Note on this clonotype: A read error is possible here, since a much larger clone lies one base away. J is TRBJ1-1 and V is TRBV6-2 or TRBV6-3; D gene ambiguous. CDR1 and CDR2 from the germline V gene are MNHEY and SVGEGT. This CDR3 region has 11 residues. The CDR3 is CAGRSYTEAFF. In DNA form, the CDR3 reads TGTGCCGGCAGAAGCTACACTGAAGCTTTCTTT.

DNA for the CDR3: TGTGCCAGCAGCTTCGGGCAAGAGACCCAGTACTTC. Its translation is CASSFGQETQYF. This chain uses TRBV11-2 with TRBJ2-5, with D uncertain. The ends were cut back, 3 bases at V and 2 bases at J, with 4 bases in the middle. Germline V gene lookup returns CDR1 SGHAT and CDR2 FQNNGV. CDR3 length: 12 amino acids. The full variable domain, its missing parts supplied by reference TRBV11-2 and TRBJ2-5, is EAGVAQSPRYKIIEKRQSVAFWCNPISGHATLYWYQQILGQGPKLLIQFQNNGVVDDSQLPKDRFSAERLKGVDSTLKIQPAKLEDSAVYLCASSFGQETQYFGPGTRLLVL.